This TCR beta chain comes out of a study of shared T cell receptors in the human thymus. Sequencing used immunoSEQ multiplex PCR; TCRdb keeps in-frame clones, though not all of them. The sample shows some 700,000 clones, 70% to 90% of them seen only once. The sample was also linked to a second study, of human thymus T cells. That report adds: Corrective heart surgery yielded resections, and these provided the thymus tissue. Within thymic and blood repertoires, V and J gene usage appeared to be biased. Related research described thymic repertoires that were highly overlapping among unrelated individuals.

The sample taken for sequencing was thymocytes. The receptor comes from a girl under two years old with a congenital heart defect.

CDR3 residues: CAISESRGLNTGELFF. Here the CDR3 DNA reads TGTGCCATCAGTGAGTCAAGGGGGCTGAACACCGGGGAGCTGTTTTTT. The J gene is TRBJ2-2, the V gene TRBV10-3; the match to TRBD1 covers 7 bases. Germline CDR1 reads ENHRY; CDR2 reads SYGVKD. The CDR3 runs to 16 residues. The junction had 2 bases not matched to a gene; V was cut back by 0 bases and J by 1 base.